These 22 T cell receptor beta chains came from one sample sequenced in a study of T cell responses to AZD1222 COVID-19 vaccine. Assay: immunoSEQ multiplex PCR; the TCRdb copy retains only in-frame clones and omits some. The top ten hold more than 10% of the sample, which has about 130,000 clones, about 86% seen once. This sample comprised peripheral blood, obtained on day 0 of AZD1222 vaccination. Receptor source: an adult in good health.

This sequence joins TRBV5-1 and TRBJ2-3; 8 nucleotides line up with TRBD1. Losses at the gene ends were 0 bases for V and 2 bases for J; bases not matched to a gene: 8. Germline CDR1 reads SGHRS; CDR2 reads YFSETQ. CDR3 length: 17 residues. The CDR3 sequence is CASSLGGTGQVTDTQYF. The CDR3 DNA reads as TGCGCCAGCAGCTTGGGTGGGACAGGTCAAGTCACAGATACGCAGTATTTT.

V and J are TRBV15 and TRBJ1-2; no definite D call. CDR1 and CDR2 from the germline V gene are LNHNV and YYDKDF (reference sequence). The CDR3 runs 13 residues. Trimming took off 0 bases at V and 5 bases at J, with 7 bases between the two ends. CDR3 amino acids: CATSREGKYGYTF. CDR3 nucleotides: TGTGCCACCAGCAGAGAGGGGAAATATGGCTACACCTTC.

The genes are TRBV27 and TRBJ2-7; the D gene could be TRBD1 or TRBD2 (5 bases each). The CDR3 has 11 residues. Per germline, CDR1 MNHEY and CDR2 SMNVEV (reference sequence). Between the trimmed V and J ends, which lost 8 bases and 0 bases, there was a span of 5 bases. The CDR3 DNA reads TGTGCCAGCGGGACCTCCTACGAGCAGTACTTC. Translated, it gives CASGTSYEQYF.

A note on this clone: Other nucleotide sequences from this sample produce the same CDR3. The chain employs TRBV28 and TRBJ1-5; no firm D call. CDR3 size: 13 residues. V lost 4 bases, J lost 5 bases, and 9 bases lay in between. Looked up from germline, CDR1 is MDHEN and CDR2 is SYDVKM. For the CDR3, the DNA is TGTGCCAGCAGTTCCGAGAATTATCAGCCCCAGCATTTT. Translation: CASSSENYQPQHF.

This rearrangement joins TRBV27 to TRBJ1-2, with D perhaps TRBD1 (5 bases). From germline, CDR1 is MNHEY and CDR2 SMNVEV (reference sequence). There are 16 residues in the CDR3. Trimming took 0 bases from V and 4 from J, leaving 15 bases between them. The CDR3 loop is CASSLSSRVGVYGYTF. The CDR3 nucleotides read TGTGCCAGCAGTTTATCCAGCAGGGTGGGCGTCTATGGCTACACCTTC.

This clone turned up a few times. The chain is built from TRBV5-1 and TRBJ1-2; D gene uncertain. Germline V gene sequence: CDR1 SGHRS, CDR2 YFSETQ. The germline V and J ends were trimmed by 5 bases and 8 bases, with 25 bases remaining between them. The CDR3 length is 16 residues. The CDR3 here is CASRSGPYYTLGGYTF. In DNA, the CDR3 is TGCGCCAGCAGGTCCGGGCCCTATTATACACTTGGGGGCTACACCTTC.

This rearrangement joins TRBV19 to TRBJ2-1, with a weak D call TRBD1 (5 bases). The CDR3 is made up of 15 amino acids. In germline, CDR1 is LNHDA, CDR2 SQIVND (reference sequence). V was trimmed by 9 bases and J by 2 bases, leaving 17 bases between them. DNA of the CDR3: TGTGCCAGCTCAACAGGAGCAGATCCCTACAATGAGCAGTTCTTC. Translating gives CASSTGADPYNEQFF.

The rearrangement links TRBV2 to TRBJ2-2; D might be TRBD1 (6 bases). With 7 bases removed from V and 6 bases from J, the gap between germline ends came to 12 bases. The CDR3 consists of 13 residues. Germline assignment: CDR1 SNHLY and CDR2 FYNNEI. CDR3 sequence (DNA): TGTGCCAGCACTCCAACAGGGTCCGGGGAGCTGTTTTTT. Protein product: CASTPTGSGELFF.

This chain joins TRBV3-1 (or the pseudogene TRBV3-2) and TRBJ1-2; perhaps TRBD1 as D (6 bases). The CDR3 runs to 14 residues. Trimming left V 4 bases short and J 8 bases short, with 17 bases between. CDR1 is LGHDT, CDR2 YNNKEL, per germline (reference sequence). CDR3 protein: CASSLRTASMGYTF. For the CDR3, the DNA is TGTGCCAGCAGCCTCCGGACAGCTTCTATGGGCTACACCTTC.

The chain couples TRBV15 to TRBJ2-7, with unresolved D. V lost 1 base to trimming and J lost 4 bases, with 8 bases between them. The CDR3 spans 13 residues. Germline-derived CDR1 and CDR2 are LNHNV and YYDKDF (reference sequence). CDR3 nucleotides: TGTGCCACCAGCAGAGGACTGCAGTACGAGCAGTACTTC. Translated, it gives CATSRGLQYEQYF. Together with reference TRBV15 and TRBJ2-7, the CDR3 gives the full variable domain: DAMVIQNPRYQVTQFGKPVTLSCSQTLNHNVMYWYQQKSSQAPKLLFHYYDKDFNNEADTPDNFQSRRPNTSFCFLDIRSPGLGDTAMYLCATSRGLQYEQYFGPGTRLTVT.

The chain links TRBV5-1 to TRBJ2-6; D uncertain. The germline V and J ends were trimmed by 2 bases and 1 base, with 7 bases remaining between them. The CDR3 has 15 amino acids. Germline V gene data show CDR1 as SGHRS and CDR2 as YFSETQ. CDR3 sequence (DNA): TGCGCCAGCAGCTTAACAGCTTCTGGGGCCAACGTCCTGACTTTC. Protein: CASSLTASGANVLTF.

This sequence joins TRBV28 and TRBJ1-2, with a possible D match to TRBD1 (6 bases). CDR3 length: 14 amino acids. From germline, CDR1 is MDHEN and CDR2 SYDVKM. V lost 8 bases and J lost 3, with 16 bases in between. CDR3 sequence (DNA): TGTGCCAGCTATGAAGGGGGACTTGACTATGGCTACACCTTC. Its translation is CASYEGGLDYGYTF.

This chain joins TRBV9 and TRBJ1-2; D is uncertain. V lost 4 bases and J 6 bases, leaving 10 bases between the germline ends. This CDR3 has 12 amino acids. Germline-derived CDR1 and CDR2 are SGDLS and YYNGEE. In DNA, the CDR3 is TGTGCCAGCAGCCCCTCCAAAAATGGCTACACCTTC. Translated: CASSPSKNGYTF.

V and J are TRBV7-2 and TRBJ2-7; 10 nucleotides agree with TRBD1. Germline trimming cut 3 bases from V and 1 base from J; bases unmatched to any gene: 6. The CDR3 sequence is 16 residues long. CDR1 and CDR2 (germline): SGHTA, FQGNSA. For the CDR3, the DNA is TGTGCCAGCAGCTTCGGACAGGGGGGAACATCCTACGAGCAGTACTTC. Protein sequence: CASSFGQGGTSYEQYF.

V gene TRBV11-1 combines with J gene TRBJ2-1; D assignment may be TRBD1 or TRBD2 (6 bases each). The V and J ends lost 10 bases and 6 bases respectively, with 19 bases between them. Germline CDR1 and CDR2: SGHAT and FQDESV (reference sequence). The CDR3 spans 14 residues. CDR3 in DNA: TGTGCCACCGCGGGACAAAACTTGGTCAATGAGCAGTTCTTC. This sequence encodes CATAGQNLVNEQFF.

The chain links TRBV5-1 to TRBJ1-1, with a weak D call TRBD1 (6 bases). V was cut by 2 bases and J by 5 bases, with 10 bases left in between. Germline CDR1 and CDR2: SGHRS and YFSETQ. The CDR3 has 13 amino acids. The CDR3 DNA sequence: TGCGCCAGCAGCTTCCGGGGGCAGACTGAAGCTTTCTTT. Translated, it gives CASSFRGQTEAFF.

V and J are TRBV6-5 and TRBJ1-4; TRBD1 agrees at 9 bases. CDR1 is MNHEY, CDR2 SVGAGI, per germline. Unmatched junction bases numbered 5, after V lost 8 bases and J lost 4 bases. CDR3 length: 14 amino acids. CDR3 nucleotide sequence: TGTGCCAGCGCCCGGGACAGGGTTAATGAAAAACTGTTTTTT. Translating it yields CASARDRVNEKLFF.

The chain joins TRBV27 to TRBJ2-1; 7 bases line up with TRBD1. The CDR3 length is 15 residues. Germline assignment: CDR1 MNHEY and CDR2 SMNVEV (reference sequence). With V trimmed by 5 bases and J by 0 bases, 4 bases remained unmatched. This chain's CDR3 is CASSPGTASYNEQFF. Written as DNA, the CDR3 is TGTGCCAGCAGTCCAGGGACAGCCTCCTACAATGAGCAGTTCTTC.

The V call is TRBV5-1, the J call TRBJ1-4, with TRBD1 identical over 7 bases. V was clipped by 2 bases and J by 7 bases; unmatched bases: 11. The length of the CDR3 is 16 residues. The germline CDR1 and CDR2 sequences are SGHRS and YFSETQ. CDR3 in DNA: TGCGCCAGCAGCTTCACAGGCCCGGCAGGGGGTGAAAAACTGTTTTTT. Translating it yields CASSFTGPAGGEKLFF.

The chain couples TRBV4-1 to TRBJ2-2; no reliable D call. This CDR3 has 14 amino acids. The ends were cut back, 2 bases at V and 0 bases at J, with 4 bases in the middle. Germline V gives CDR1 MGHRA, CDR2 YSYEKL. The CDR3 here is CASSQRTNTGELFF. CDR3 nucleotides: TGCGCCAGCAGCCAACGCACGAACACCGGGGAGCTGTTTTTT.

The chain is built from TRBV24-1 and TRBJ2-1, with 10 bases aligning to TRBD1. Germline CDR1 KGHDR, CDR2 SFDVKD. This CDR3 has 15 residues. V was pared by 5 bases and J by 7 bases, with 7 bases of the junction left unmatched. The CDR3 reads CATSGRQGAMNEQFF. In DNA, the CDR3 is TGTGCCACCAGTGGAAGACAGGGGGCGATGAATGAGCAGTTCTTC.

V gene TRBV4-3 combines with J gene TRBJ2-1; 10 nucleotides match TRBD2. The V gene end was trimmed by 0 bases and the J gene end by 8 bases; junction bases not matched to a gene: 10. The germline V gene has CDR1 LGHNA and CDR2 YSLEER. The CDR3 sequence is 17 residues long. CDR3: CASSQDPASGGRDEQFF. In nucleotides, the CDR3 is TGCGCCAGCAGCCAAGATCCGGCTAGCGGGGGTAGGGATGAGCAGTTCTTC.